This T cell receptor (beta chain) was recovered during a study of blood T cell repertoires in COVID-19. Study background: Acute and convalescent COVID-19 specimens originated in the United States, Italy and Spain. T cells, B-cell-depleted T cells, or PBMCs provided the cDNA or gDNA that served as material.

This clone was picked up one time. Source study methods: Nucleated cell number was recorded as an estimate derived from reference gene primer amplification. Sequencing was performed with immunoSEQ multiplex PCR; in TCRdb, only in-frame clones are kept and a portion is missing. That table gives V, J and clone size, and the DNA gave D and trimming. The sample includes 250,000 to 300,000 clones, more than 85% of them seen just once. V was clipped by 2 bases and J by 4 bases; unmatched bases: 4. Germline V gene lookup returns CDR1 SGHAT and CDR2 FQNNGV. The CDR3 is made up of 14 amino acids. The Seattle patients joined while their infection was active and were tracked longitudinally afterward.

The chain recombines TRBV11-2 with TRBJ2-7; 8 bases map to TRBD1. This TCR came from a woman between 25 and 40 years old with COVID-19, enrolled during active disease. The source material was peripheral blood. In DNA form, the CDR3 reads TGTGCCAGCAGCTTAAACAGGGGGACTTACGAGCAGTACTTC. Its protein is CASSLNRGTYEQYF.